This is a list of T cell receptor beta chains from one sample in a study of cytomegalovirus exposure and HLA in healthy donors. Sequencing was performed with immunoSEQ multiplex PCR; in TCRdb, only in-frame clones are kept and a portion is missing. The top ten hold under 15% of the sample, which has tens of thousands of clones, around 79% seen once. Sequences were obtained from PBMCs. The receptors here all came from a woman in her thirties or forties in good health and CMV-seropositive. Each CDR3 is given with its conserved first and last residue. D genes are given only for firm matches. Part of the rows lack a size; the others show once, few, many or a class for expanded clones.

V,length,J,D,size,DNA,CDR3
TRBV28,14,TRBJ2-7,TRBD1,-,TGTGCCAGCAGTTTTACAGGGGGCATGAACGAGCAGTACTTC,CASSFTGGMNEQYF
TRBV5-1,19,TRBJ2-1,TRBD2,-,TGCGCCAGCAGCTTGTTCGCTAGCGGGGGGCTCGGGTCTTTCAATGAGCAGTTCTTC,CASSLFASGGLGSFNEQFF
TRBV28,18,TRBJ2-7,TRBD2,few,TGTGCCAGCAGTCACCGAATTGGGACTAGCGGGAGTAGCTACGAGCAGTACTTC,CASSHRIGTSGSSYEQYF
TRBV4-1,15,TRBJ2-6,-,-,TGCGCCAGCAGCCCGGACAATACCGGGGCCAACGTCCTGACTTTC,CASSPDNTGANVLTF
TRBV4-2,16,TRBJ1-1,TRBD1,-,TGTGCCAGCAGCCAAGAAGGACAGGCCAAAGGCACTGAAGCTTTCTTT,CASSQEGQAKGTEAFF
TRBV7-9,16,TRBJ2-3,-,-,TGTGCCAGCAGCTGGGGGGTTGTGGAAAGCACAGATACGCAGTATTTT,CASSWGVVESTDTQYF
TRBV15,15,TRBJ2-1,-,-,TGTGCCACCAGCAGAGATTTGGGCGTCGAAGGTGAGCAGTTCTTC,CATSRDLGVEGEQFF
TRBV15,15,TRBJ2-7,-,-,TGTGCCACCAGCGGCTACAGGGATAGTCCCTACGAGCAGTACTTC,CATSGYRDSPYEQYF
TRBV19,15,TRBJ2-1,TRBD2,-,TGTGCCAGTAGTATGATTAGCGGGATCTACAATGAGCAGTTCTTC,CASSMISGIYNEQFF
TRBV19,16,TRBJ2-5,TRBD1,-,TGTGCCAGTAGTGTCGACGGGACAGGGGGCCTCGAGACCCAGTACTTC,CASSVDGTGGLETQYF
TRBV15,16,TRBJ1-5,TRBD1,-,TGTGCCACCAGCAGAGCTGGACAGGGGAGCAATCAGCCCCAGCATTTT,CATSRAGQGSNQPQHF
TRBV5-1,14,TRBJ2-7,TRBD1,-,TGCGCCAGCAGCTTAACAGGGGTCGGGTACGAGCAGTACTTC,CASSLTGVGYEQYF
TRBV7-7,18,TRBJ2-3,TRBD2,-,TGTGCTAGCAGCTTAGTTAAGGCGGGAGGGCCCTCTAGGGATACGCAGTATTTT,CASSLVKAGGPSRDTQYF
TRBV27,14,TRBJ2-3,-,-,TGTGCCAGCAGCTCGACAAGTAGCGGAGATACGCAGTATTTT,CASSSTSSGDTQYF
TRBV27,13,TRBJ1-2,-,-,TGTGCCAGCAGTACCACGGTCGGCTATGGCTACACCTTC,CASSTTVGYGYTF
TRBV27,14,TRBJ1-1,-,-,TGTGCCAGCAGTTTGACAGCCATGAACACTGAAGCTTTCTTT,CASSLTAMNTEAFF
TRBV5-4,16,TRBJ2-7,TRBD1,few,TGTGCCAGCAGCTTGGCCCCCGACAGGGCGGACTACGAGCAGTACTTC,CASSLAPDRADYEQYF
TRBV5-1,16,TRBJ1-4,TRBD1,once,TGCGCCAGCAGCCCGGGACAGGGTCTGATTAATGAAAAACTGTTTTTT,CASSPGQGLINEKLFF
TRBV7-6,15,TRBJ1-4,TRBD1,-,TGTGCCAGCAGCATTACAGGGGGAGCTAATGAAAAACTGTTTTTT,CASSITGGANEKLFF
TRBV5-6,14,TRBJ1-2,TRBD1,-,TGTGCCAGCAGCTTGGGGAGGGGGCCCTATGGCTACACCTTC,CASSLGRGPYGYTF
TRBV28,19,TRBJ1-5,TRBD1,-,TGTGCCAGCAGTTTCTTCTTTCTCCGGGACAGGGGGCAACATCAGCCCCAGCATTTT,CASSFFFLRDRGQHQPQHF
TRBV6-1,15,TRBJ1-3,TRBD1,-,TGTGCCAGCAACCCACGACAGGGCTCTGGAAACACCATATATTTT,CASNPRQGSGNTIYF
TRBV11-2,15,TRBJ2-5,TRBD2,-,TGTGCCAGCAGCTTGGCTAGCGGGAGAGGAGAGACCCAGTACTTC,CASSLASGRGETQYF
TRBV6-5,11,TRBJ2-5,-,-,TGTGCCAGCAGCCCCGGGGAGACCCAGTACTTC,CASSPGETQYF
TRBV2,12,TRBJ1-2,-,few,TGTGCCAGCCAGGACAAGTTCTATGGCTACACCTTC,CASQDKFYGYTF
TRBV6-5,14,TRBJ1-1,-,-,TGTGCCAGCAGTTCCCACCGGGGAGGCACTGAAGCTTTCTTT,CASSSHRGGTEAFF
TRBV9,15,TRBJ1-4,-,-,TGTGCCAGCAGCGTAGTACCGGGGGTTGGTGAAAAACTGTTTTTT,CASSVVPGVGEKLFF
TRBV5-8,15,TRBJ2-7,TRBD2,-,TGTGCCAGCAGCTTGGCCGGGACTAGCGGCTACGAGCAGTACTTC,CASSLAGTSGYEQYF
TRBV18,15,TRBJ2-1,-,-,TGTGCCAGCTCACCGGTAGGGGGGGCGAGCAATGAGCAGTTCTTC,CASSPVGGASNEQFF
TRBV19,14,TRBJ2-7,TRBD1,-,TGTGCCAGTAGTAACGGACAGGGATCCTACGAGCAGTACTTC,CASSNGQGSYEQYF
TRBV7-2,14,TRBJ1-3,-,-,TGTGCCAGCACTGTTGGCCTCTCTGGAAACACCATATATTTT,CASTVGLSGNTIYF
TRBV5-1,15,TRBJ2-3,TRBD1,-,TGCGCCAGCAGCTTGGCGACAGGGGGGCCAGATACGCAGTATTTT,CASSLATGGPDTQYF
TRBV6-6,11,TRBJ2-1,-,-,TGTGCCAGCAGTGAAAGTAGCCTCCAGTTCTTC,CASSESSLQFF
TRBV15,16,TRBJ1-2,-,once,TGTGCCACCAGCAGAGATTCAATGAACAGGGCCGATGGCTACACCTTC,CATSRDSMNRADGYTF
TRBV7-2,17,TRBJ2-2,-,few,TGTGCCAGCAGCCACCCCCGGGGGTCCGCGAACACCGGGGAGCTGTTTTTT,CASSHPRGSANTGELFF
TRBV4-1,16,TRBJ1-5,TRBD1,-,TGCGCCAGCAGCCAGTTCGGGACAGGGGACAACCAGCCCCAGCATTTT,CASSQFGTGDNQPQHF
TRBV30,13,TRBJ1-2,-,-,TGTGCCTGGAGTGAACAGGGATTCTATGGCTACACCTTC,CAWSEQGFYGYTF
TRBV9,15,TRBJ2-7,-,-,TGTGCCAGCAGCGTAGGTGGGGGCCAACGGGACGAGCAGTACTTC,CASSVGGGQRDEQYF
TRBV18,17,TRBJ1-2,-,-,TGTGCCAGCTCACCACCGGAGGGGCAGGGAGGGAACTATGGCTACACCTTC,CASSPPEGQGGNYGYTF
TRBV11-2,13,TRBJ2-3,-,few,TGTGCCAGCAGCTTAGATAGGGAGTGGACGCAGTATTTT,CASSLDREWTQYF
TRBV6-5,16,TRBJ1-1,TRBD1,-,TGTGCCAGCAGTTACCCCCCGACAGGGGGTGGAACTGAAGCTTTCTTT,CASSYPPTGGGTEAFF
TRBV25-1,16,TRBJ1-1,-,-,TGTGCCAGCAGCTCAAGAGGGTTCGGGGTGAACACTGAAGCTTTCTTT,CASSSRGFGVNTEAFF
TRBV21-1,18,TRBJ1-6,-,-,TGTGCCAGGCGAGACAGGGTGGCTCCGTCCAGCTATAATTCACCCCTCCACTTT,CARRDRVAPSSYNSPLHF
TRBV5-6,15,TRBJ2-7,TRBD2,-,TGTGCCAGCAGCTTGGGCGGGGGGAGCAACTACGAGCAGTACTTC,CASSLGGGSNYEQYF
TRBV5-1,15,TRBJ1-1,TRBD1,-,TGCGCCAGCAGCACGAGGACAGGAGGGACCACTGAAGCTTTCTTT,CASSTRTGGTTEAFF
TRBV11-3,13,TRBJ2-7,-,few,TGTGCCAGCAGCTTTGACGGGTCTACCGAGCAGTACTTC,CASSFDGSTEQYF
TRBV5-1,15,TRBJ2-3,TRBD2,-,TGCGCCAGCAGCTTTAGACTAGCGGGCACAGATACGCAGTATTTT,CASSFRLAGTDTQYF
TRBV28,14,TRBJ1-5,TRBD1,-,TGTGCCAGCAGTTTAGGGTCAGGGGGCCATCCCCAGCATTTT,CASSLGSGGHPQHF
TRBV5-1,14,TRBJ1-2,-,-,TGCGCCAGCAGCTCCCTGACAGGAACCTATGGCTACACCTTC,CASSSLTGTYGYTF
TRBV27,17,TRBJ1-5,TRBD1,-,TGTGCCAGCAGCGACCCCCCCCGGACAGGCCTTCGTCAGCCCCAGCATTTT,CASSDPPRTGLRQPQHF
TRBV7-9,15,TRBJ2-7,-,-,TGTGCCAGCGAAAACGGAGAAGATAGCTCCTACGAGCAGTACTTC,CASENGEDSSYEQYF
TRBV19,14,TRBJ1-5,-,-,TGTGCCAGTAGTATAAACAGGAATAGTCAGCCCCAGCATTTT,CASSINRNSQPQHF
TRBV5-1,15,TRBJ2-7,-,-,TGCGCCAGCAACTTGGCCAGGACTACCTCCTACGAGCAGTACTTC,CASNLARTTSYEQYF
TRBV30,12,TRBJ2-5,-,-,TGTGCCTGGAGTCCTTCCGGGGAGACCCAGTACTTC,CAWSPSGETQYF
TRBV14,15,TRBJ1-4,TRBD1,once,TGTGCCAGCAGCCCGAGGACAGGGGGCAGGGAAAAACTGTTTTTT,CASSPRTGGREKLFF
TRBV27,14,TRBJ1-4,TRBD1,-,TGTGCCAGCAGTTCCCAGGGGGCAGGTGAAAAACTGTTTTTT,CASSSQGAGEKLFF
TRBV7-6,14,TRBJ1-5,TRBD1,-,TGTGCCAGCAGCATTGGACAGGGTGGACAGCCCCAGCATTTT,CASSIGQGGQPQHF
TRBV11-1,15,TRBJ2-7,TRBD1,-,TGTGCCAGCAGCGCCGACAGGGGGCGCTTTTACGAGCAGTACTTC,CASSADRGRFYEQYF
TRBV30,11,TRBJ1-1,-,-,TGTGCCTCCGCGGGGCCTTTTGAAGCTTTCTTT,CASAGPFEAFF